This T cell receptor (beta chain) was obtained from a study of graft-versus-host responses after intestinal transplantation. Using immunoSEQ multiplex PCR, the repertoire was profiled, and TCRdb retains in-frame clones only, with some absent. Counted here are tens of thousands of clones, around nine tenths occurring once; the ten biggest clones make up about 0.3%. V lost 5 bases and J lost 9; bases outside the gene matches: 8. CDR3 length equals 14 residues. CDR1 SGHVS and CDR2 FQNEAQ come from the germline V gene. On this clone itself: Its target is unknown.

The sequences come from unstimulated CD4+ T cells sorted from spleen or lymph node cells, collected before intestinal transplant. The chain links TRBV7-8 to TRBJ2-1, with TRBD1 matching over 9 bases. This receptor was obtained from a human donor who received an intestinal transplant. The CDR3 sequence is CASSLQGAQSEQFF. In nucleotides, the CDR3 is TGTGCCAGCAGCCTACAGGGGGCGCAGAGTGAGCAGTTCTTC.